This T cell receptor (beta chain) was sequenced in a study of OX40 agonist ivuxolimab in advanced cancers. About the study: Patients took ivuxolimab, an agonistic anti-OX40 (CD134) antibody. Enrolled patients in dose escalation had cancers that were hepatocellular carcinoma, melanoma, renal cell or head and neck cancer.

TCRdb's table, derived via immunoSEQ multiplex PCR, lists solely in-frame clones and lacks some. The table includes just over 35,000 clones, around three quarters detected once. The V gene end was trimmed by 2 bases and the J gene end by 8 bases; junction bases not matched to a gene: 5. This CDR3 is built from 15 residues. Germline values: CDR1 MGHRA, CDR2 YSYEKL. This receptor was obtained from an adult with an advanced solid tumor such as melanoma, head and neck, liver or kidney cancer. The chain combines TRBV4-1 with TRBJ1-6; 8 nucleotides align to TRBD1. This sample comprised CD4+ or CD8+ T cells sorted from blood, obtained in a trial of the OX40 agonist ivuxolimab. CDR3 nucleotide sequence: TGCGCCAGCAGCCAAAGGACAGGGAAGTATTCACCCCTCCACTTT. It specifies CASSQRTGKYSPLHF.